Listed here are 6 T cell receptor beta chains from one sample, sequenced in a study of blood T cell repertoires in COVID-19. Profiled with immunoSEQ multiplex PCR; TCRdb holds only in-frame clones, not every one. In the table there are some 300,000 clones, about nine tenths of which are singletons. Sequencing input: peripheral blood. The receptors shown here come from a woman in her 30s who had recovered from COVID-19.

This sequence joins TRBV6-2 or TRBV6-3 and TRBJ2-1; 11 bases are shared with TRBD2. The CDR3 spans 16 residues. Germline V gene sequence: CDR1 MNHEY, CDR2 SVGEGT. Trimming cost V 8 bases and J 5 bases; bases outside gene matches: 11. The DNA for the CDR3 is TGTGCCAGCCGCCGGCGTAGCGGGGGGGCCCACAATGAGCAGTTCTTC. Its protein product is CASRRRSGGAHNEQFF.

The chain employs TRBV19 and TRBJ2-7; TRBD2 matches 8 bases. The CDR3 runs 14 residues. V lost 4 bases to trimming and J lost 4 bases; unmatched junction nucleotides: 6. The germline gives CDR1 LNHDA, CDR2 SQIVND (reference sequence). The chain's CDR3 is CASSNGGAGYEQYF. The CDR3 DNA reads TGTGCCAGTAGTAACGGGGGGGCCGGTTACGAGCAGTACTTC. The complete variable domain, with remaining parts taken from reference TRBV19 and TRBJ2-7, reads DGGITQSPKYLFRKEGQNVTLSCEQNLNHDAMYWYRQDPGQGLRLIYYSQIVNDFQKGDIAEGYSVSREKKESFPLTVTSAQKNPTAFYLCASSNGGAGYEQYFGPGTRLTVT.

The V call is TRBV5-4, the J call TRBJ1-2; 8 bases fit TRBD1. The CDR3 is 15 residues long. The junction had 8 bases not matched to a gene; V was cut back by 4 bases and J by 3 bases. Germline CDR1 SGHNT, CDR2 YYREEE (reference sequence). Here the CDR3 reads CASSRSLDRDYGYTF. The CDR3 DNA sequence: TGTGCCAGCAGCCGTTCCTTGGACAGGGACTATGGCTACACCTTC.

The rearrangement uses TRBV4-3 and TRBJ1-1, with 9 bases identical to TRBD1. Germline lookup yields CDR1 LGHNA and CDR2 YSLEER. The CDR3 extends over 15 amino acids. The V segment lost 3 bases and the J segment 5 bases; nucleotides outside the gene matches: 7. CDR3 amino acids: CASSHPGQGRTEAFF. CDR3 coding DNA: TGCGCCAGCAGCCACCCGGGACAGGGAAGAACTGAAGCTTTCTTT.

V usage is TRBV5-1 and J usage is TRBJ1-4, with TRBD1 matching 12 bases. Germline values: CDR1 SGHRS, CDR2 YFSETQ. CDR3 length: 17 amino acids. Unmatched junction bases numbered 9, after V lost 4 bases and J lost 5 bases. Here the CDR3 DNA reads TGCGCCAGCAGCCCCGGGACAGGGGGCCTTGGGAATGAAAAACTGTTTTTT. Residues: CASSPGTGGLGNEKLFF.

The chain has TRBV7-9 and TRBJ2-7; no reliable D call. V was pared by 3 bases and J by 5 bases, with 8 bases between. Germline loops: CDR1 SEHNR, CDR2 FQNEAQ (reference sequence). The CDR3 is made up of 12 amino acids. Here the CDR3 DNA reads TGTGCCAGCAGCTTTGGCGACAACGAGCAGTACTTC. Translation gives CASSFGDNEQYF.